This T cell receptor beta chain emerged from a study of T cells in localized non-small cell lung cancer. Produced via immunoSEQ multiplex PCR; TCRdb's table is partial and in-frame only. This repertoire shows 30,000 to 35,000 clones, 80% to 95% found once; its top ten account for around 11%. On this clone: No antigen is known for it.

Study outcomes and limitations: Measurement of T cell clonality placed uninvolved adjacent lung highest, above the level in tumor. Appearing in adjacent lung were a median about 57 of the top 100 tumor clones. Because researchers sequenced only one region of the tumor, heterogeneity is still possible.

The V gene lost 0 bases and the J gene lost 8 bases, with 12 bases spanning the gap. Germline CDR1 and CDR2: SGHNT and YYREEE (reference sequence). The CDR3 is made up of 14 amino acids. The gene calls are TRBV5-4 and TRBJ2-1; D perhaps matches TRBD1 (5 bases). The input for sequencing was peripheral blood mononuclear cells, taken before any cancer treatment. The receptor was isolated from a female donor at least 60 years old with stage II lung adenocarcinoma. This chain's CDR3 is CASSLEGPGDEQFF. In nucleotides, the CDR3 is TGTGCCAGCAGCTTGGAGGGGCCGGGCGATGAGCAGTTCTTC.